Sequencing of this T cell receptor beta chain was carried out in a study of blood T cell repertoires in COVID-19 (TCRdb year 2020). Regarding the complete study: The collaborator samples originated in the United States, Italy and Spain and spanned the acute and convalescent phases of COVID-19. The prospective study material was composed of cDNA or gDNA derived from T cells, B-cell-depleted T cells, or PBMCs. The dataset comprised deeply sampled blood TCRbeta repertoires from subjects exposed to, actively infected with, or recovered from COVID-19. The repertoires were released in a freely available public database intended as a resource for research on the immune response to SARS-CoV-2. Samples came from the ongoing ImmuneRACE study (first 160 participants) plus 1,254 subjects from 6 global collaborators. Nearly every sample came with metadata listing a de-identified subject ID, COVID-19 status, age in years and sex. HLA class I and class II types, where available, came from metadata supplied by the sample provider rather than from assay-based typing.

From a lookup of the germline V gene, CDR1 and CDR2 are SGHDT and YYEEEE. V has 4 bases trimmed and J has 0 bases trimmed; junction bases matching no gene number 9. The CDR3 has 16 amino acids, counting the end cysteine and phenylalanine. CDR3 DNA only is kept here, 48 bases in frame from base 1. TCRbeta CDR3 regions were amplified from genomic DNA by means of the immunoSEQ Assay, a bias-controlled multiplex PCR. In the original analysis: The number of nucleated cells in each sample was estimated from the amplification of reference gene primers within the assay. Sequence reads were collapsed and filtered to measure the absolute abundance of every unique TCRbeta CDR3 rearrangement. For each sample, productive Simpson clonality was calculated as the square root of Simpson's diversity index over productive rearrangements. The clones in this table, taken by TCRdb from immuneACCESS, are in-frame only. Not every clone is retained; where verified, under half of the shortfall comes from an unresolved V gene, and the cause of the rest is unknown. That table is the source of V, J and clone size, and D and trimming were worked out from the DNA. This sample gives some 210,000 clones in total; about four fifths of them show up just once. The ten largest clones take up roughly 2.9% of the sample.

Comments on this clone: This receptor's antigen is unknown. No base quality values were provided; no much bigger clone lies one nucleotide off.

Collaborating institutions collected whole blood in K2EDTA tubes following their own protocols. For TCRbeta analysis, collaborators shipped samples as frozen whole blood, isolated PBMCs, or DNA extracted from either of those sample types. General findings and caveats noted by the study authors: Clinical and demographic metadata were provided uncurated, with the amount varying by source and participant.

The specimen was peripheral blood. The chain is assembled from TRBV5-6 and TRBJ2-5, with 7 bases in between that match TRBD1. The clonotype originates from a man aged 50 to 59 with active or convalescent COVID-19. CDR3 sequence: CASSRTGQDYQETQYF. The DNA sequence reads TGTGCCAGCAGCCGGACAGGACAGGACTACCAAGAGACCCAGTACTTC.